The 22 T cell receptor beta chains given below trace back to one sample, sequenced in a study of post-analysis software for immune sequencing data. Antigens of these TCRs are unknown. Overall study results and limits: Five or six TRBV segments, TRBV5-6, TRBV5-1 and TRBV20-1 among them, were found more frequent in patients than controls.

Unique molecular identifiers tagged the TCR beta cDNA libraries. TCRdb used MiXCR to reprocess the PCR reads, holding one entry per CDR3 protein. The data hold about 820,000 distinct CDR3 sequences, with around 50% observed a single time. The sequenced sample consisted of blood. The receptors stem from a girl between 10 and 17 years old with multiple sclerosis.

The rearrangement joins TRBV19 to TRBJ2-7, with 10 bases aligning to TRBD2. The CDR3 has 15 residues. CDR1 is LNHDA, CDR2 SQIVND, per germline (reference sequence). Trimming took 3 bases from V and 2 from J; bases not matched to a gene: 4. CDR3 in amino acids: CASSIELAGTYEQYF. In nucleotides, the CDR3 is TGTGCCAGTAGTATCGAACTAGCGGGGACCTACGAGCAGTACTTC.

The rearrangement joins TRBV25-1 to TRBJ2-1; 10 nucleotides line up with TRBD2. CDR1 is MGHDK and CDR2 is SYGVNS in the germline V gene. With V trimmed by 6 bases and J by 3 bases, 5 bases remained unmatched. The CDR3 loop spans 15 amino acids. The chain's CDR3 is CASRVSGGVYNEQFF. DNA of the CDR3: TGTGCCAGCAGGGTAAGCGGGGGGGTCTACAATGAGCAGTTCTTC.

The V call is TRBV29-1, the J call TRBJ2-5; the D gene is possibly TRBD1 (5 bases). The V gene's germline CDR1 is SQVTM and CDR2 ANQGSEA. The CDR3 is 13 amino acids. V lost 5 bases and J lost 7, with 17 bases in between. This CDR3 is CSVSDSVRGTQYF. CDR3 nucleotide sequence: TGCAGCGTTAGTGACAGTGTGAGAGGGACCCAGTACTTC.

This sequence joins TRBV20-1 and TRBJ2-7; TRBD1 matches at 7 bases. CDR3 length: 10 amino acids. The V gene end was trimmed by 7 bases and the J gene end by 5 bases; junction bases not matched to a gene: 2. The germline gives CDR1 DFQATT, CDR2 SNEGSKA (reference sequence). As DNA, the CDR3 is TGCAGTGGACAGGGAAACGAGCAGTACTTC. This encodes CSGQGNEQYF.

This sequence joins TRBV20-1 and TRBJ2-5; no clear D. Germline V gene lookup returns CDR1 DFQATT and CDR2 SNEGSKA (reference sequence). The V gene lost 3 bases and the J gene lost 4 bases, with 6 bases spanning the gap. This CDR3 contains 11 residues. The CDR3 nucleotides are TGCAGTGCTAGGATTGGAGAGACCCAGTACTTC. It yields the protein CSARIGETQYF.

The CDR3 loop reads CSVVTSTPSYEQYF. The CDR3 nucleotides read TGCAGCGTTGTAACATCGACACCATCCTACGAGCAGTACTTC. The genes are TRBV29-1 and TRBJ2-7, with unresolved D. CDR1 is SQVTM and CDR2 is ANQGSEA in the germline V gene. V gave up 4 bases and J gave up 1 base, with 14 bases separating them. This CDR3 comprises 14 residues.

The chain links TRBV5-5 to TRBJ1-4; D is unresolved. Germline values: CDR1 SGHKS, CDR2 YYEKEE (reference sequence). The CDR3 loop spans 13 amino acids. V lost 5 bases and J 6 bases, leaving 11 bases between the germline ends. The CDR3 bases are TGTGCCAGCAGTCCCGCCTTGTATGAAAAACTGTTTTTT. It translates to CASSPALYEKLFF.

CDR3 amino acids: CAISGLAGTYEQYF. CDR3 nucleotide sequence: TGTGCCATCTCAGGACTAGCGGGGACCTACGAGCAGTACTTC. The chain uses TRBV10-3 and TRBJ2-7; TRBD2 aligns across 12 bases. The CDR3 runs 14 residues. J lost 2 bases, V lost 8 bases, and 4 bases had no gene match. Per germline, CDR1 ENHRY and CDR2 SYGVKD.

The CDR3 nucleotides read TGCGCCAGCAGGGTCAGCGGGGTACCGATGACGGAGACCCAGTACTTC. Translated: CASRVSGVPMTETQYF. The chain has TRBV5-1 and TRBJ2-5; TRBD2 aligns across 7 bases. V gave up 5 bases and J gave up 5 bases; unmatched junction bases: 15. CDR1 is SGHRS and CDR2 is YFSETQ in the germline V gene. This CDR3 contains 16 residues. Full variable domain (outside the CDR3, taken from reference TRBV5-1 and TRBJ2-5): KAGVTQTPRYLIKTRGQQVTLSCSPISGHRSVSWYQQTPGQGLQFLFEYFSETQRNKGNFPGRFSGRQFSNSRSEMNVSTLELGDSALYLCASRVSGVPMTETQYFGPGTRLLVL.

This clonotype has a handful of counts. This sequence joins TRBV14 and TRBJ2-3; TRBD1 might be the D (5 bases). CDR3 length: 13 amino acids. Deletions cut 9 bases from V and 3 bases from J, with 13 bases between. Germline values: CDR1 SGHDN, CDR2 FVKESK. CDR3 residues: CASKGVRTDTQYF. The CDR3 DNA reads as TGTGCCAGTAAAGGGGTTCGGACAGATACGCAGTATTTT.

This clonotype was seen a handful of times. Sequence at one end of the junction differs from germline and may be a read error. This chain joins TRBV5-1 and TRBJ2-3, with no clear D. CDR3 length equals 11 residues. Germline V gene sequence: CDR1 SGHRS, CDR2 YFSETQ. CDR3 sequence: CASNLGDTQYF. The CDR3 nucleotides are TGCGCCAGCAACTTGGGGGATACGCAGTATTTT.

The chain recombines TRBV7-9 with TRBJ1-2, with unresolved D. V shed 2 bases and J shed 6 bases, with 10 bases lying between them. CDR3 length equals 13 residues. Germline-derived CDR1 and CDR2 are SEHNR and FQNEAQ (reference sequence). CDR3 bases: TGTGCCAGCAGCTTAAGTAAGGCAAATGGCTACACCTTC. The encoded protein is CASSLSKANGYTF.

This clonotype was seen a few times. CDR3 nucleotides: TGTGCCTCCGGAAATTGGGGGGGTGTTAACTATGGCTACACCTTC. Encoded protein: CASGNWGGVNYGYTF. V and J are TRBV12-3 or TRBV12-4 and TRBJ1-2, with a weak D call TRBD1 (5 bases). V gave up 11 bases and J gave up 1 base, with 20 bases separating them. The CDR3 is 15 amino acids.

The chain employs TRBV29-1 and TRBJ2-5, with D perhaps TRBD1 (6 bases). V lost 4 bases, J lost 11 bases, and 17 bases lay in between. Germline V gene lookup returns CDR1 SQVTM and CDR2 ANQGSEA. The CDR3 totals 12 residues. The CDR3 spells CSVGDRTREQYF. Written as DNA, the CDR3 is TGCAGCGTTGGAGACAGGACGCGAGAGCAGTACTTC.

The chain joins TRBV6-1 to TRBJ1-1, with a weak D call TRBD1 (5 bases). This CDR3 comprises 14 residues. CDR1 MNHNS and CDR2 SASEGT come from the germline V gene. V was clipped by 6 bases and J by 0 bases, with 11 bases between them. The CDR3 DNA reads TGTGCCAGCAGGACAGCCGTCATGAACACTGAAGCTTTCTTT. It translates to CASRTAVMNTEAFF.

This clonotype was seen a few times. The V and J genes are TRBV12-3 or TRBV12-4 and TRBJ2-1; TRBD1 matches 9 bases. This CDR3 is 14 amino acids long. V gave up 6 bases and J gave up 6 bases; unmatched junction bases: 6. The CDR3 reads CASRGTGSANEQFF. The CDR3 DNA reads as TGTGCCAGCAGAGGGACAGGGTCAGCCAATGAGCAGTTCTTC.

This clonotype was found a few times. For the CDR3, the DNA is TGTGCCAGCAGCTTAGACCTAGGTCGGGAGCAGTTCTTC. Translated, it gives CASSLDLGREQFF. The chain joins TRBV7-9 to TRBJ2-1; D gene ambiguous. The CDR3 is 13 amino acids. The germline V gene encodes CDR1 SEHNR and CDR2 FQNEAQ (reference sequence). V lost 1 base, J lost 10 bases, and 11 bases lay in between.

CDR3 in amino acids: CASSLGDGKGDTQYF. CDR3 DNA: TGCGCCAGCAGCTTAGGAGACGGGAAAGGGGATACGCAGTATTTT. V and J are TRBV5-1 and TRBJ2-3; tentative D call: TRBD2 (5 bases). Trimming stripped 2 bases from V and 6 bases from J, with 16 bases between. Germline values: CDR1 SGHRS, CDR2 YFSETQ. The CDR3 totals 15 residues.

This chain's CDR3 is CASSPGLAGRDEQFF. The CDR3 coding sequence is TGTGCCAGCAGCCCCGGACTAGCGGGGAGGGATGAGCAGTTCTTC. The chain couples TRBV7-9 to TRBJ2-1, with 12 bases aligning to TRBD2. The CDR3 length is 15 residues. The V segment lost 5 bases and the J segment 8 bases; nucleotides outside the gene matches: 7. Germline V lookup: CDR1 SEHNR, CDR2 FQNEAQ (reference sequence).

The CDR3 spells CSAASTGGNYGYTF. DNA of the CDR3: TGCAGTGCCGCCTCGACGGGAGGGAACTATGGCTACACCTTC. The chain joins TRBV20-1 to TRBJ1-2, with D unclear. Trimming took off 6 bases at V and 2 bases at J, with 16 bases between the two ends. The CDR3 spans 14 residues. CDR1 and CDR2 (germline): DFQATT, SNEGSKA (reference sequence).

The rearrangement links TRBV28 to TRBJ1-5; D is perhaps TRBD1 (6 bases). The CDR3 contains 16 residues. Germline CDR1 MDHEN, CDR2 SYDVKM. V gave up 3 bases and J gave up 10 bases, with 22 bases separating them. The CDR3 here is CASSFGGAEVMRPQHF. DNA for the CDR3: TGTGCCAGCAGTTTTGGGGGGGCCGAAGTTATGCGACCCCAGCATTTT. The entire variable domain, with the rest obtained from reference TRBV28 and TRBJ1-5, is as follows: DVKVTQSSRYLVKRTGEKVFLECVQDMDHENMFWYRQDPGLGLRLIYFSYDVKMKEKGDIPEGYSVSREKKERFSLILESASTNQTSMYLCASSFGGAEVMRPQHFGDGTRLSIL.

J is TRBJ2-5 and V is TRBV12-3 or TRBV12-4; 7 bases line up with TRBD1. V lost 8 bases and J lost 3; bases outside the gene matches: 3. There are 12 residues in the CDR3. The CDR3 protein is CASEDREETQYF. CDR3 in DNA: TGTGCCAGCGAAGACAGGGAAGAGACCCAGTACTTC.